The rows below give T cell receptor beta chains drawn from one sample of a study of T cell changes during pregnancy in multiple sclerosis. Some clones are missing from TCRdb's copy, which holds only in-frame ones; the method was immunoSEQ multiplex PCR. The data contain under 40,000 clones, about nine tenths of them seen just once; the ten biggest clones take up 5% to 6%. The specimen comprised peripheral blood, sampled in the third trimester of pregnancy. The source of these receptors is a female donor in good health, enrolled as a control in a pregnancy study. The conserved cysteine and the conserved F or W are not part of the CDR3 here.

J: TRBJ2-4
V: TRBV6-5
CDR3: ASCRGGGEENIQY

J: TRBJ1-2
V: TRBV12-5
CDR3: ASGPLSGTGDGYT

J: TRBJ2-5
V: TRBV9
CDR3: ASSATSPETQY

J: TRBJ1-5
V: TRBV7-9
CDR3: ASSPTGGGQPQH

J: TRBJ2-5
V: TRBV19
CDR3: ASSPGPPQETQY

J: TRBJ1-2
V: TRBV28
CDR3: ASSPDRYGYT

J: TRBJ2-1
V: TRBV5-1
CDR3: ASSLVVAGENEQF

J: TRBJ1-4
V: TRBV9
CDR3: ASSVEGGRPVGEKLF

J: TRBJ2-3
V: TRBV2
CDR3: ASSGPSGSWGAQY

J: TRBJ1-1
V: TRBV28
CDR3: ASSFDRGRGITEAF

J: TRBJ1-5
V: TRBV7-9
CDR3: ASSLDFRDQPQH

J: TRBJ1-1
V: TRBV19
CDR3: ASSPTGGEGAPEAF

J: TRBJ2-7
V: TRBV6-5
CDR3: ASSWDNYEQY

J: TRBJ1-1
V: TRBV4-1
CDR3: ASSPITRDLGEAF

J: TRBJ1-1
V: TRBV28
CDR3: ASSLPGQGNTEAF

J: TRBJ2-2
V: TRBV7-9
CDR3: ASSPPGGELF

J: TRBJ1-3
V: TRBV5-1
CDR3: ASSLDTPSSKTGNTIY

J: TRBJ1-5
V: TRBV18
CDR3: ASSPRLAGTGGSSNQPQH

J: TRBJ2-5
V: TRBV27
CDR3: ASSFLRDNQETQY

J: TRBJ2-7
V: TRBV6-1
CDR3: ASSALGAEYVEQY

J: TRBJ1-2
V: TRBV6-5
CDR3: ASSTGGLYGYT

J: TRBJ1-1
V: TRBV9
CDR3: ASSPLPGEVPQANEAF

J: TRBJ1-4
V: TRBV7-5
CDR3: ARSSSGGDNEKLF

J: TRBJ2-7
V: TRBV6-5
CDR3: ASSYATGFSYEQY

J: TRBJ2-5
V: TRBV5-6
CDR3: ASSLGVAGSQETQY

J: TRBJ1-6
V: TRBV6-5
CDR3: ASSAGGGSPLH

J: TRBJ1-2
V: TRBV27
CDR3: ASSPDRIQANYGYT

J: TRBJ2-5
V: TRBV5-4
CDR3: ASSRRTSGREETQY

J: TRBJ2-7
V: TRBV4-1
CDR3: ASSPGQGGSYEQY

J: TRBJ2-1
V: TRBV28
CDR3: ASSLVASGRVVNEQF

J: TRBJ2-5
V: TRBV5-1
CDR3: ASSLGQIQETQY

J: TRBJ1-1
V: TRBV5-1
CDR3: ASSPAGSSNTEAF

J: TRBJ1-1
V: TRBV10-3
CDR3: AINGGNTEAF

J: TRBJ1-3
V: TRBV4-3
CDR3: ASSQTQGTGGNTIY

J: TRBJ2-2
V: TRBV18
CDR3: ASSPTSQGGTGELF

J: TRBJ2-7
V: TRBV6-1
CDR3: ASSEGGGPYEQY

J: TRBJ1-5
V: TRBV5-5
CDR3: ASSLAVIRQPQH

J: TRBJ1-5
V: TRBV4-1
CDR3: ASSHRQGGQPQH

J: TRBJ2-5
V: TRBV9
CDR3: ASSVGGEVRRETQY

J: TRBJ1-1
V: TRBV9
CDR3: ASSPSGQGTNTEAF

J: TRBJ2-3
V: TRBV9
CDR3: ASSVPGADTQY

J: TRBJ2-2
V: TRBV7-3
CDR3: ASSSLAGGPTGELF

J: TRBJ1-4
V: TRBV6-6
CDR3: ASSSGGGNEKLF

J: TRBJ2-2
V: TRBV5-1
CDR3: ASRPFTGSITGELF

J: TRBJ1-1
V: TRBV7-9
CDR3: ASSSPTGGMNTEAF

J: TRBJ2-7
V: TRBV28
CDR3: AIERSGEQY

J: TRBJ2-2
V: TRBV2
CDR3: ASRVGGPAGGPNTGELF

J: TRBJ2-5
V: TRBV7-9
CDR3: ASSLLARGETQY

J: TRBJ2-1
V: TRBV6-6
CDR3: ASSRTVSSYNEQF

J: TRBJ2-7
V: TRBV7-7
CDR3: ASSLVTWSSQS

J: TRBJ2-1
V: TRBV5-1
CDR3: ASSFGTRGYNEQF

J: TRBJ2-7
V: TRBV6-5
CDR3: ASSSPGGDRAYEQY

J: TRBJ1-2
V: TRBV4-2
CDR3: ASSQMSVGGEVGYT

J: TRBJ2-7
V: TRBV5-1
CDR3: ASSLGQGFFYEQY

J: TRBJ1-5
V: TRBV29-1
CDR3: SVPGQGDNQPQH

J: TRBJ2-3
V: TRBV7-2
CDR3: ASSLDGGTSTDTQY

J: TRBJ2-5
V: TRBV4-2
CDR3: ASSLIAAQETQY

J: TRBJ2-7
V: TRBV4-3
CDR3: ASSQELSYEQY

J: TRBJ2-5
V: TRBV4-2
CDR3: ASSQEGGVQETQY

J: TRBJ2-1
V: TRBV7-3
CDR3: ASSSGTSYNEQF